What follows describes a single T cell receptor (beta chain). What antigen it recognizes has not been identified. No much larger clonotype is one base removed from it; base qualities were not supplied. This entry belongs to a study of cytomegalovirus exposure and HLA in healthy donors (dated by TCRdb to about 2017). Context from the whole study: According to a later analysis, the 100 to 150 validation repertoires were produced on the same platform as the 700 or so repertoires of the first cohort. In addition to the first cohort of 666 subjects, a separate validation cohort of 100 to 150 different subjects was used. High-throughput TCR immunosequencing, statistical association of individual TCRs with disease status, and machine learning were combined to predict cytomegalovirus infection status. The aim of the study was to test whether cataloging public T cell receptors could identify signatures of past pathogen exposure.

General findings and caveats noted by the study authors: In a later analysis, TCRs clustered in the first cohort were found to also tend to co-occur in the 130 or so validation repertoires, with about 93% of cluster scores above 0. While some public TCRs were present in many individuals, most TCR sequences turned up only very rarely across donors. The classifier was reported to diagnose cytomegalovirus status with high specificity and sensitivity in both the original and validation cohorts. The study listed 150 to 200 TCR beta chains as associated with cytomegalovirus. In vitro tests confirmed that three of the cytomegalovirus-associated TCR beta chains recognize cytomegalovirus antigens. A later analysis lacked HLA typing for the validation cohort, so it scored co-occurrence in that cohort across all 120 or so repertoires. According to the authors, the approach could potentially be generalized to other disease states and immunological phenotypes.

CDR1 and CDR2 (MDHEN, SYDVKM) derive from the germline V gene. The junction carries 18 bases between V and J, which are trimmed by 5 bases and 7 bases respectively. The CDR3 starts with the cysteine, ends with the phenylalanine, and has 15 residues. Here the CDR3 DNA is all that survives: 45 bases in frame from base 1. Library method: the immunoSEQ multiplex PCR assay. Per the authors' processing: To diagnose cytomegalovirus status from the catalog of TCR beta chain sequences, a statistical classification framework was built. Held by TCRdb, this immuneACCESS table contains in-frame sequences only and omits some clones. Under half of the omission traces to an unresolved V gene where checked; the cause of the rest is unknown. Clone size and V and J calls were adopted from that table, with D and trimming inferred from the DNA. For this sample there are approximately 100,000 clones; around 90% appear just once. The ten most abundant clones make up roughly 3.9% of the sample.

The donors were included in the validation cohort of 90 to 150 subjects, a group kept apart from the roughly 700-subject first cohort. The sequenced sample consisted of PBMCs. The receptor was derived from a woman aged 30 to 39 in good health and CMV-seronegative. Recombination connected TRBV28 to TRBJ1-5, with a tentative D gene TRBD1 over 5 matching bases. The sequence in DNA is TGTGCCAGCAGTATAAAGGACACTCCGCGACAGCCCCAGCATTTT. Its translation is CASSIKDTPRQPQHF.